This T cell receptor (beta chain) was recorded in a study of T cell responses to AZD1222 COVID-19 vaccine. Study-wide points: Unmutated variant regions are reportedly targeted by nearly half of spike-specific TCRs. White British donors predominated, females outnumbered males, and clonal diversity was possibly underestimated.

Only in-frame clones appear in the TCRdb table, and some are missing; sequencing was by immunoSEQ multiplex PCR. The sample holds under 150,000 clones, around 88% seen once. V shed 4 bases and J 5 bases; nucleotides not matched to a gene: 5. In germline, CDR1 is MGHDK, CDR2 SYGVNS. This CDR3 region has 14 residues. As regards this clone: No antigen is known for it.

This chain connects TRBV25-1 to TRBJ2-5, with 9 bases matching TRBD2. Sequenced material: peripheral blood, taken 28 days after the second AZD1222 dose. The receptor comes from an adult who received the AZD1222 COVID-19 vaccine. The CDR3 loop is CASSVAGGMETQYF. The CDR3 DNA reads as TGTGCCAGCAGTGTGGCGGGGGGGATGGAGACCCAGTACTTC. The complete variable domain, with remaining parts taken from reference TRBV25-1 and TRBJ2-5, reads EADIYQTPRYLVIGTGKKITLECSQTMGHDKMYWYQQDPGMELHLIHYSYGVNSTEKGDLSSESTVSRIRTEHFPLTLESARPSHTSQYLCASSVAGGMETQYFGPGTRLLVL.